These 28 T cell receptor beta chains were sequenced from one sample in a study of blood T cells in healthy people across ages. Together with a sample-barcoded 5' primer, a J-beta primer mix was included in a second PCR lasting about 7 to 12 cycles. TCRdb reprocessed the 5' RACE reads via MiXCR and lists one record per CDR3 protein. The data show 540,000 or so distinct CDR3 sequences, roughly 28% seen once. Sequencing was done on a sample of blood. These TCRs come from a woman in her 70s in good health.

The CDR3, as DNA: TGCGCCAGCAGCCAAGACACCCTTCCGGGACAGTTGTACTTC. It translates to CASSQDTLPGQLYF. This chain links TRBV4-3 with TRBJ2-5, with 7 bases aligning to TRBD1. CDR3 size: 14 residues. J was trimmed by 13 bases and V by 0 bases; bases with no gene match: 11. Per germline, CDR1 LGHNA and CDR2 YSLEER.

The J gene is TRBJ2-1, the V gene TRBV4-3, with 12 nucleotides matching TRBD2. Per germline, CDR1 LGHNA and CDR2 YSLEER. The V gene end was trimmed by 0 bases and the J gene end by 1 base; junction bases not matched to a gene: 10. This CDR3 has 20 amino acids. The CDR3 loop reads CASSQEGLAGGPKSYNEQFF. The DNA of the CDR3 is TGCGCCAGCAGCCAAGAGGGTCTAGCGGGGGGGCCGAAATCCTACAATGAGCAGTTCTTC.

The J gene is TRBJ2-7, the V gene TRBV6-1, with 7 bases identical to TRBD1. Trimming took 2 bases from V and 4 from J; bases not matched to a gene: 5. CDR3 length: 14 amino acids. Germline V CDR1 and CDR2: MNHNS, SASEGT. CDR3 amino acids: CASSEWTGTYEQYF. The CDR3, as DNA: TGTGCCAGCAGTGAATGGACAGGTACTTACGAGCAGTACTTC.

The chain couples TRBV7-9 to TRBJ2-3; no firm D call. This CDR3 spans 13 amino acids. Per germline, CDR1 SEHNR and CDR2 FQNEAQ (reference sequence). V lost 2 bases and J 4 bases, leaving 7 bases between the germline ends. CDR3 sequence (DNA): TGTGCCAGCAGCTTATCCCGGGCAGATACGCAGTATTTT. The encoded protein is CASSLSRADTQYF.

This clonotype came up many times. The chain is built from TRBV29-1 and TRBJ1-4; a possible D gene is TRBD1 (5 bases). The germline V gene encodes CDR1 SQVTM and CDR2 ANQGSEA. The CDR3 runs 13 residues. Trimming removed 5 bases from V and 6 bases from J, with 13 bases in between. The DNA of the CDR3 is TGCAGCGTTCTGGGGGAGATGGATGAAAAACTGTTTTTT. This codes for CSVLGEMDEKLFF. The variable domain in full, completed from reference TRBV29-1 and TRBJ1-4, reads SAVISQKPSRDICQRGTSLTIQCQVDSQVTMMFWYRQQPGQSLTLIATANQGSEATYESGFVIDKFPISRPNLTFSTLTVSNMSPEDSSIYLCSVLGEMDEKLFFGSGTQLSVL.

The chain employs TRBV3-1 and TRBJ1-2; D is perhaps TRBD1 (5 bases). Trimming stripped 1 base from V and 5 bases from J, with 11 bases between. Germline CDR1 and CDR2: LGHDT and YNNKEL (reference sequence). The CDR3 contains 14 residues. As DNA, the CDR3 is TGTGCCAGCAGCCAAGGGCGGGGCTGGTATGGCTACACCTTC. This encodes CASSQGRGWYGYTF.

The chain couples TRBV7-2 to TRBJ2-3; no clear D gene. The germline V and J ends were trimmed by 4 bases and 6 bases, with 5 bases remaining between them. CDR3 size: 11 residues. Germline CDR1 and CDR2: SGHTA and FQGNSA. Here the CDR3 DNA reads TGTGCCAGCAGCTCACATGATACGCAGTATTTT. Amino acid sequence: CASSSHDTQYF.

This clonotype was observed a few times. The chain combines TRBV7-2 with TRBJ2-7; unclear D gene. The CDR3 spans 15 residues. V dropped 2 bases and J dropped 0 bases, with 11 bases sitting between them. Germline CDR1 and CDR2: SGHTA and FQGNSA. In nucleotides, the CDR3 is TGTGCCAGCAGCTTACAGGCAGTAAGCTCCTACGAGCAGTACTTC. This translates into CASSLQAVSSYEQYF.

This clonotype was recorded a few times. The gene calls are TRBV20-1 and TRBJ2-1, with D tentatively TRBD1 (5 bases). The V end lost 3 bases, the J end lost 5 bases, and 14 bases lay between the germline ends. CDR1 and CDR2 from the germline V gene are DFQATT and SNEGSKA (reference sequence). The CDR3 length is 14 residues. In DNA, the CDR3 is TGCAGTGCTAGCTGGCTAGGGGTCGACAATGAGCAGTTCTTC. It translates to CSASWLGVDNEQFF.

V and J are TRBV29-1 and TRBJ2-2; the match to TRBD1 covers 7 bases. Germline lookup yields CDR1 SQVTM and CDR2 ANQGSEA. CDR3 length: 15 residues. Germline trimming cut 4 bases from V and 2 bases from J; bases unmatched to any gene: 7. The CDR3 region has the DNA TGCAGCGTTGTAGCGCAGGGGGTCAACACCGGGGAGCTGTTTTTT. This sequence encodes CSVVAQGVNTGELFF.

The CDR3 loop reads CASKGTDSTDTQYF. The CDR3 region has the DNA TGTGCCAGCAAGGGCACGGACAGCACAGATACGCAGTATTTT. The chain uses TRBV10-3 and TRBJ2-3; D is ambiguous. CDR3 length: 14 amino acids. Looked up from germline, CDR1 is ENHRY and CDR2 is SYGVKD. Between the trimmed V and J ends, which lost 10 bases and 0 bases, there was a span of 14 bases.

The table lists this clonotype with a few counts. This chain uses TRBV10-3 with TRBJ1-2; the match to TRBD1 covers 9 bases. Per the germline V gene, CDR1 is ENHRY and CDR2 is SYGVKD. The CDR3 is made up of 15 amino acids. Trimming took 7 bases from V and 5 from J; bases not matched to a gene: 11. CDR3 amino acids: CAITGQGLTSYGYTF. The CDR3 coding sequence is TGTGCCATCACGGGACAGGGCCTTACTTCTTATGGCTACACCTTC.

The chain has TRBV20-1 and TRBJ2-1, with D perhaps matching TRBD2 (6 bases). The CDR3 totals 12 residues. V lost 1 base, J lost 6 bases, and 7 bases lay in between. Germline V gene data show CDR1 as DFQATT and CDR2 as SNEGSKA (reference sequence). The CDR3, as DNA: TGCAGTGCTAGAGTCGGGAGCAATGAGCAGTTCTTC. Residues: CSARVGSNEQFF.

This clonotype was seen a handful of times. The chain is built from TRBV11-2 and TRBJ2-4; 8 bases are a match to TRBD1. With V trimmed by 4 bases and J by 7 bases, 12 bases remained unmatched. Germline V gives CDR1 SGHAT, CDR2 FQNNGV. The CDR3 is 16 residues long. The CDR3 region is CASSYGQGRARNIQYF. CDR3 nucleotide sequence: TGTGCCAGCAGCTATGGACAGGGAAGGGCTAGGAACATTCAGTACTTC.

The chain employs TRBV19 and TRBJ2-7; D call uncertain. V lost 4 bases and J 7 bases, leaving 14 bases between the germline ends. The CDR3 sequence is 13 residues long. Germline CDR1 is LNHDA and CDR2 is SQIVND (reference sequence). As DNA, the CDR3 is TGTGCCAGTAGTACCGATACGTGGGGTGAGCAGTACTTC. Its protein product is CASSTDTWGEQYF. The full variable domain, with the rest looked up from reference TRBV19 and TRBJ2-7, is DGGITQSPKYLFRKEGQNVTLSCEQNLNHDAMYWYRQDPGQGLRLIYYSQIVNDFQKGDIAEGYSVSREKKESFPLTVTSAQKNPTAFYLCASSTDTWGEQYFGPGTRLTVT.

This clonotype was seen a handful of times. The rearrangement uses TRBV7-9 and TRBJ2-1, with 7 nucleotides matching TRBD2. Trimming cost V 3 bases and J 8 bases; bases outside gene matches: 7. The CDR3 is 14 residues long. Germline loops: CDR1 SEHNR, CDR2 FQNEAQ (reference sequence). The CDR3: CASSFGLAAYEQFF. The DNA of the CDR3 is TGTGCCAGCAGCTTTGGCCTAGCGGCTTATGAGCAGTTCTTC.

The chain uses TRBV4-2 and TRBJ1-1; perhaps TRBD1 as D (5 bases). The V end was cut by 4 bases, the J end by 3 bases, with 12 bases between. The germline V gene has CDR1 LGHNA and CDR2 YNFKEQ. The CDR3 extends over 14 amino acids. The CDR3 DNA reads TGTGCCAGCAGCCGGCGGGGGATGGACACTGAAGCTTTCTTT. This translates into CASSRRGMDTEAFF.

The chain is built from TRBV7-2 and TRBJ2-4; a weak D match, TRBD1 (5 bases). Per the germline V gene, CDR1 is SGHTA and CDR2 is FQGNSA. Trimming removed 3 bases at V and 5 bases at J, with 11 bases between. The CDR3 extends over 14 amino acids. CDR3 DNA: TGTGCCAGCAGCTTGAAGGGGCCGGAAAACATTCAGTACTTC. As protein: CASSLKGPENIQYF.

This clonotype was counted a few times. This chain connects TRBV6-2 or TRBV6-3 to TRBJ2-7, with 8 bases aligning to TRBD2. Germline CDR1 reads MNHEY; CDR2 reads SVGEGT. This CDR3 is built from 15 residues. V lost 5 bases to trimming and J lost 0 bases; unmatched junction nucleotides: 6. The CDR3 loop reads CASSPTGGNSYEQYF. The CDR3 region has the DNA TGTGCCAGCAGTCCTACGGGGGGGAACTCCTACGAGCAGTACTTC.

In this sample, this clonotype turned up a few times. The V call is TRBV15, the J call TRBJ2-5, with unresolved D. This CDR3 is built from 11 residues. In germline, CDR1 is LNHNV, CDR2 YYDKDF (reference sequence). V was clipped by 0 bases and J by 6 bases, with 2 bases between them. CDR3 nucleotides: TGTGCCACCAGCAGAGATCAGACCCAGTACTTC. This translates into CATSRDQTQYF.

About this clonotype itself: The junction departs from the called germline gene at one end, perhaps through a read error. V usage is TRBV20-1 and J usage is TRBJ2-5; the D is unclear. The tail of the sequence fits TRBJ2-1 better, so the J call may be wrong. The CDR3 has 13 residues. CDR1 and CDR2 from the germline V gene are DFQATT and SNEGSKA (reference sequence). Written as DNA, the CDR3 is TGCAGTGCTAGATCCCCGAGCGACAATAAGCAGTTCTTC. Translated: CSARSPSDNKQFF.

This clonotype is a singleton in its sample. This sequence joins TRBV6-5 and TRBJ1-6, with a weak D call TRBD1 (5 bases). There are 17 residues in the CDR3. V was pared by 0 bases and J by 0 bases, with 9 bases between. The V gene's germline CDR1 is MNHEY and CDR2 SVGAGI. The CDR3 bases are TGTGCCAGCAGTTACTCGCAGGGATTCTCCTATAATTCACCCCTCCACTTT. Amino acids: CASSYSQGFSYNSPLHF.

J is TRBJ2-5 and V is TRBV5-8, with 13 positions matching TRBD2. The V gene end was trimmed by 4 bases and the J gene end by 2 bases; junction bases not matched to a gene: 5. Germline V gene sequence: CDR1 SGHTS, CDR2 YDEGEE. This CDR3 contains 16 residues. DNA for the CDR3: TGTGCCAGCAGCCCTGGGACTAGCGGGGCACAAGAGACCCAGTACTTC. Its translation: CASSPGTSGAQETQYF.

The V gene is TRBV12-3 or TRBV12-4, the J gene TRBJ1-2; D unclear. The V and J ends lost 1 base and 1 base respectively, with 13 bases between them. This CDR3 region has 16 residues. The CDR3 loop reads CASSLGPGQDNYGYTF. CDR3 coding DNA: TGTGCCAGCAGTTTAGGACCCGGGCAGGATAACTATGGCTACACCTTC.

The chain couples TRBV5-4 to TRBJ2-5; possibly TRBD2 for D (7 bases). TRBJ2-7 matches the DNA end more closely, so the J call is doubtful. The V gene's germline CDR1 is SGHNT and CDR2 YYREEE (reference sequence). The CDR3 is 15 amino acids. CDR3 nucleotides: TGTGCCAGCAGCTTGGGGGGGGGGCGGAACTACGAGCAGTACTTC. This encodes CASSLGGGRNYEQYF.

This clonotype occurred once. This rearrangement joins TRBV24-1 to TRBJ2-5; TRBD1 aligns across 7 bases. Trimming cost V 3 bases and J 3 bases; bases outside gene matches: 6. This CDR3 is 15 amino acids long. Germline CDR1 and CDR2: KGHDR and SFDVKD. The CDR3 reads CATSDPTGFKETQYF. As DNA, the CDR3 is TGTGCCACCAGTGATCCGACAGGGTTCAAAGAGACCCAGTACTTC.

This clonotype was counted between two and nine times. The rearrangement joins TRBV5-6 to TRBJ1-6, with D unresolved. Germline-derived CDR1 and CDR2 are SGHDT and YYEEEE. This CDR3 comprises 15 residues. V was cut by 3 bases and J by 3 bases, with 10 bases left in between. CDR3 loop: CASSSGRFYNSPLHF. In nucleotides, the CDR3 is TGTGCCAGCAGCTCAGGACGGTTCTATAATTCACCCCTCCACTTT.

This clonotype was seen more than once but under ten times. The V call is TRBV20-1, the J call TRBJ2-5, with 11 bases that match TRBD2. V was pared by 2 bases and J by 11 bases, with 13 bases of the junction left unmatched. This CDR3 comprises 15 residues. Germline CDR1 DFQATT, CDR2 SNEGSKA (reference sequence). The chain's CDR3 is CSARRLAGGATEQYF. CDR3 nucleotides: TGCAGTGCTAGACGGCTAGCGGGGGGCGCGACTGAGCAGTACTTC.